This passage covers 9 T cell receptor beta chains from one sample sequenced in a study of T cell changes during pregnancy in multiple sclerosis. Libraries were prepared by immunoSEQ multiplex PCR; TCRdb keeps only in-frame clonotypes and omits some of them. The sample lists roughly 30,000 clones; 89% were seen once. The input for sequencing was CD8+ T cells from peripheral blood mononuclear cells, taken in the second trimester of pregnancy. The receptor source for this set is a female donor with multiple sclerosis, enrolled in a pregnancy study.

V usage is TRBV21-1 and J usage is TRBJ1-1; the listed D gene, TRBD1, was not tested against the DNA. TRBV21-1 is assigned pseudogene status. The CDR3 is 15 amino acids. This chain's CDR3 is CASIPTGEGNTEAFF. The DNA for the CDR3 is TGTGCCAGCATCCCGACAGGGGAAGGGAACACTGAAGCTTTCTTT.

V usage is TRBV27 and J usage is TRBJ1-5; TRBD1 agrees at 7 bases. V lost 0 bases to trimming and J lost 9 bases; unmatched junction nucleotides: 5. This CDR3 comprises 14 residues. Per germline, CDR1 MNHEY and CDR2 SMNVEV (reference sequence). In DNA, the CDR3 is TGTGCCAGCAGTTTATCCAGGGGGACGGGGCCCCAGCATTTT. This translates into CASSLSRGTGPQHF.

CDR3 bases: TGTGCCAGCAGCGATGGGAGAAGTCTGTTTTTT. Translated, it gives CASSDGRSLFF. The chain is built from TRBV9 and TRBJ1-4; D remains ambiguous. This CDR3 spans 11 amino acids. Trimming cost V 3 bases and J 14 bases, with 11 bases left between them. Germline lookup yields CDR1 SGDLS and CDR2 YYNGEE.

This sequence joins TRBV28 and TRBJ2-7; no clear D. Germline V gene data show CDR1 as MDHEN and CDR2 as SYDVKM. The CDR3 contains 15 residues. Trimming left V 5 bases short and J 3 bases short, with 17 bases between. CDR3 residues: CASSPGWSNHYEQYF. The CDR3 DNA reads TGTGCCAGCAGTCCTGGCTGGAGCAACCACTACGAGCAGTACTTC.

The chain combines TRBV6-6 with TRBJ1-1; tentative D call: TRBD1 (5 bases). Germline V lookup: CDR1 MNHNY, CDR2 SVGAGI (reference sequence). The germline V and J ends were trimmed by 2 bases and 8 bases, with 18 bases remaining between them. The CDR3 sequence is 15 residues long. In nucleotides, the CDR3 is TGTGCCAGCAGTTACGGCCCCGGTGGGGGGACGGAAGCTTTCTTT. Encoded protein: CASSYGPGGGTEAFF.

The rearrangement joins TRBV27 to TRBJ2-7; weak D call: TRBD2 (6 bases). The CDR3 spans 15 residues. Germline V gene lookup returns CDR1 MNHEY and CDR2 SMNVEV (reference sequence). V lost 6 bases and J lost 7, with 22 bases in between. CDR3 nucleotides: TGTGCCAGCAGCCCCCTAGAGCGGGCCTGGGGGGAGCAGTACTTC. Translation gives CASSPLERAWGEQYF.

This chain joins TRBV10-3 and TRBJ1-2; the D gene is possibly TRBD1 (6 bases). This CDR3 has 14 amino acids. V shed 7 bases and J shed 5 bases, with 17 bases lying between them. The germline gives CDR1 ENHRY, CDR2 SYGVKD. The CDR3 loop is CAINPTDRRYGYTF. In DNA form, the CDR3 reads TGTGCCATCAATCCAACGGACAGAAGGTATGGCTACACCTTC.

This chain joins TRBV7-9 and TRBJ2-5; no clear D. V was pared by 1 base and J by 2 bases, with 8 bases between. This CDR3 has 14 amino acids. Germline V CDR1 and CDR2: SEHNR, FQNEAQ (reference sequence). Here the CDR3 DNA reads TGTGCCAGCAGCTTAGTAGCCTTTCAAGAGACCCAGTACTTC. It encodes CASSLVAFQETQYF.

The V call is TRBV7-9, the J call TRBJ2-1; D is possibly TRBD1 (5 bases). The V and J ends lost 3 bases and 9 bases respectively, with 12 bases between them. This CDR3 is built from 13 residues. Germline V CDR1 and CDR2: SEHNR, FQNEAQ (reference sequence). The CDR3 nucleotides read TGTGCCAGCAGCTTTTACCCTAGGGGTGAGCAGTTCTTC. Translating it yields CASSFYPRGEQFF. Combining the CDR3 with reference TRBV7-9 and TRBJ2-1 gives the whole variable domain DTGVSQNPRHKITKRGQNVTFRCDPISEHNRLYWYRQTLGQGPEFLTYFQNEAQLEKSRLLSDRFSAERPKGSFSTLEIQRTEQGDSAMYLCASSFYPRGEQFFGPGTRLTVL.